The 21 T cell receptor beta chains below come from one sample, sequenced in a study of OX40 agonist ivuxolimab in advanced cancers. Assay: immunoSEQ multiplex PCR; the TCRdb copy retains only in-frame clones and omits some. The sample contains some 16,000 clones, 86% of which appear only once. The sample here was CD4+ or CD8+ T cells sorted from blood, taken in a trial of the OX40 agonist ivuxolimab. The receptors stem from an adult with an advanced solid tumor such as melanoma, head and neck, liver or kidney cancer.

The CDR3 protein is CASSFPTSGRSSYNEQFF. In DNA, the CDR3 is TGTGCCAGCAGTTTCCCGACTAGCGGGAGATCTTCCTACAATGAGCAGTTCTTC. The chain carries TRBV27 and TRBJ2-1; TRBD2 aligns across 12 bases. The CDR3 sequence is 18 residues long. Germline lookup yields CDR1 MNHEY and CDR2 SMNVEV (reference sequence). Losses at the gene ends were 3 bases for V and 1 base for J; bases not matched to a gene: 7.

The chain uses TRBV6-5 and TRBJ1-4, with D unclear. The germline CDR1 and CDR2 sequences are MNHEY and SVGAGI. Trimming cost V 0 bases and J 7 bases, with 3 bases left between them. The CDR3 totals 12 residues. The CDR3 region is CASSYSGEKLFF. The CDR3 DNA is TGTGCCAGCAGTTACTCGGGTGAAAAACTGTTTTTT.

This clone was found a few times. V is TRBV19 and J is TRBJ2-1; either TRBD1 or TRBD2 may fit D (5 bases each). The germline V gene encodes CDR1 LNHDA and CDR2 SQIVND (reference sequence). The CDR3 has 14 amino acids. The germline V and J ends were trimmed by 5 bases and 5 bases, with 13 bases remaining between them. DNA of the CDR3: TGTGCCAGTAGTGTTCGGCCGGGACACAATGAGCAGTTCTTC. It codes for CASSVRPGHNEQFF.

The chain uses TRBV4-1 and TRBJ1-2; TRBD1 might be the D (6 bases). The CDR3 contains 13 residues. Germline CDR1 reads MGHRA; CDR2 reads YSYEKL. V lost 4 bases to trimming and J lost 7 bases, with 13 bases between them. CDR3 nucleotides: TGCGCCAGCAGCCCCCAGGGGAAGGGTGGCTACACCTTC. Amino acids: CASSPQGKGGYTF.

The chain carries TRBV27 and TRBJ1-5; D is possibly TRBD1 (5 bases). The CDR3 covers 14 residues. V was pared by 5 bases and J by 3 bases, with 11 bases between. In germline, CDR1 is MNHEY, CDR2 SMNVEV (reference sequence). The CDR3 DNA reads TGTGCCAGCAGTCCCGGGACCTACAATCAGCCCCAGCATTTT. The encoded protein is CASSPGTYNQPQHF.

The CDR3 DNA reads as TGCGCCAGCACGGGACGTACGAACACCGGGGAGCTGTTTTTT. This codes for CASTGRTNTGELFF. The chain combines TRBV10-1 with TRBJ2-2, with D tentatively TRBD1 or TRBD2 (5 bases each). Trimming took 7 bases from V and 0 from J, leaving 9 bases between them. CDR1 and CDR2 (germline): WNHNN, SYGVQD (reference sequence). This CDR3 has 14 amino acids.

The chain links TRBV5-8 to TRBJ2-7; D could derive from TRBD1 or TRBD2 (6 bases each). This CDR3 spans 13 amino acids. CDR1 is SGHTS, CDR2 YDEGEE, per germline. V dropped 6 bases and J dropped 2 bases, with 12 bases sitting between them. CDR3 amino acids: CASTIGGTYEQYF. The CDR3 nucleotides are TGTGCCAGCACCATAGGGGGGACCTACGAGCAGTACTTC. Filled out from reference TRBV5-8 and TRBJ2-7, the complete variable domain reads EAGVTQSPTHLIKTRGQQATLRCSPISGHTSVYWYQQALGLGLQFLLWYDEGEERNRGNFPPRFSGRQFPNYSSELNVNALELEDSALYLCASTIGGTYEQYFGPGTRLTVT.

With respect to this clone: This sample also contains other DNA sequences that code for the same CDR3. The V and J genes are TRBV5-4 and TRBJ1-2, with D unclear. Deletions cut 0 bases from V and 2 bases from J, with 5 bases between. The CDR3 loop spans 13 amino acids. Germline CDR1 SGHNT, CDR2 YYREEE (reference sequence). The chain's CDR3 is CASSLAGNYGYTF. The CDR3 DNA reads TGTGCCAGCAGCTTGGCGGGGAACTATGGCTACACCTTC.

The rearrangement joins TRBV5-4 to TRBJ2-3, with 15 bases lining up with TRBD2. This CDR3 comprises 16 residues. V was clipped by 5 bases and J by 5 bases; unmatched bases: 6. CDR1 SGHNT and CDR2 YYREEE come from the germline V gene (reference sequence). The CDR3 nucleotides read TGTGCCAGCAGAAGGACTAGCGGGAGGGGGGGAGATACGCAGTATTTT. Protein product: CASRRTSGRGGDTQYF. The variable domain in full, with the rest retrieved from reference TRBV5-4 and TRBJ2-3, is ETGVTQSPTHLIKTRGQQVTLRCSSQSGHNTVSWYQQALGQGPQFIFQYYREEENGRGNFPPRFSGLQFPNYSSELNVNALELDDSALYLCASRRTSGRGGDTQYFGPGTRLTVL.

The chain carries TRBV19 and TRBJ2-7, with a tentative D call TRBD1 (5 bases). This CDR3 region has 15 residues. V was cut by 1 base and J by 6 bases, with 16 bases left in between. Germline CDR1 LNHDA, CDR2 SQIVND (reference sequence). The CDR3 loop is CASSIADSPLGEQYF. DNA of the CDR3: TGTGCCAGTAGTATAGCTGACAGTCCTTTAGGCGAGCAGTACTTC.

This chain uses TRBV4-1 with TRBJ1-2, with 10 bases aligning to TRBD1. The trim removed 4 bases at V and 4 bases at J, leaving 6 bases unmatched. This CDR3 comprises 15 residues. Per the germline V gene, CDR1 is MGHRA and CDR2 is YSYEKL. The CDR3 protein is CASSRGTGDSYGYTF. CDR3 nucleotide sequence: TGCGCCAGCAGCCGAGGGACAGGGGACTCCTATGGCTACACCTTC.

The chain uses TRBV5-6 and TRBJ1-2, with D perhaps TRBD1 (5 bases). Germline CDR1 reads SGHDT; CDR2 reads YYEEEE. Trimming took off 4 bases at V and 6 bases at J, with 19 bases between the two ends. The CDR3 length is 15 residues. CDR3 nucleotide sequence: TGTGCCAGCAGCCCATTGGGGGGAGTAAGGAATGGCTACACCTTC. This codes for CASSPLGGVRNGYTF.

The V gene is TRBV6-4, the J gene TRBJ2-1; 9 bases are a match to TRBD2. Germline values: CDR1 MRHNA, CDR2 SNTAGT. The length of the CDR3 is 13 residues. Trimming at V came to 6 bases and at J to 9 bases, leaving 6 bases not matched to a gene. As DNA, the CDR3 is TGTGCCAGCAGAATAGCGGGAGATGGTGAGCAGTTCTTC. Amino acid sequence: CASRIAGDGEQFF.

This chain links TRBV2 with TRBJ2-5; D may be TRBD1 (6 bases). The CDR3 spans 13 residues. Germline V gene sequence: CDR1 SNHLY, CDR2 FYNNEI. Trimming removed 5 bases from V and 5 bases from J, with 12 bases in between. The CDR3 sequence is CASSPQGQETQYF. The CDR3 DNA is TGTGCCAGCAGTCCGCAGGGGCAGGAGACCCAGTACTTC. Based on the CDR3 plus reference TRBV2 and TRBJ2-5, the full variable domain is EPEVTQTPSHQVTQMGQEVILRCVPISNHLYFYWYRQILGQKVEFLVSFYNNEISEKSEIFDDQFSVERPDGSNFTLKIRSTKLEDSAMYFCASSPQGQETQYFGPGTRLLVL.

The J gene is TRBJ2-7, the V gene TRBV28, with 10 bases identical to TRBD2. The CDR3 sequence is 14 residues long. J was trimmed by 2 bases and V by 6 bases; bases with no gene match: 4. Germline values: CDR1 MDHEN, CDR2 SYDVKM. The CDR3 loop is CASRPLAGAYEQYF. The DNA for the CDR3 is TGTGCCAGCAGACCGCTAGCGGGAGCCTACGAGCAGTACTTC.

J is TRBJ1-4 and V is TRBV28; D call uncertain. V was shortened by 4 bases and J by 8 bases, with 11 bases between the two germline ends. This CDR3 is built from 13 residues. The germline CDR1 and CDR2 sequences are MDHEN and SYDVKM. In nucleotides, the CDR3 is TGTGCCAGCAGTTCTCGGGCTCGAGAAAAACTGTTTTTT. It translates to CASSSRAREKLFF.

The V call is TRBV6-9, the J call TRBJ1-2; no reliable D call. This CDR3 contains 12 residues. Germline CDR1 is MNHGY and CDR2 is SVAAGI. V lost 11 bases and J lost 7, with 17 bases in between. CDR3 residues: CAQTRLFCGYTF. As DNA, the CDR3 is TGTGCCCAGACCCGCCTTTTTTGTGGCTACACCTTC.

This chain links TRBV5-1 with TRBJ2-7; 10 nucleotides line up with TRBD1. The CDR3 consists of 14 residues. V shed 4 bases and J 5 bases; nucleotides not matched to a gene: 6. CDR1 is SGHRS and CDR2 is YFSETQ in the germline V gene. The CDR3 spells CASSGGTGDDEQYF. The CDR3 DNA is TGCGCCAGCAGCGGAGGGACAGGGGATGACGAGCAGTACTTC.

The DNA of the CDR3 is TGTGCCAGCAGTCGAGAGACCCAGTACTTC. Amino acid sequence: CASSRETQYF. The chain uses TRBV27 and TRBJ2-5; unclear D gene. Looked up from germline, CDR1 is MNHEY and CDR2 is SMNVEV (reference sequence). This CDR3 has 10 amino acids. Trimming shortened V by 5 bases and J by 4 bases, and 2 bases separated the two germline ends.

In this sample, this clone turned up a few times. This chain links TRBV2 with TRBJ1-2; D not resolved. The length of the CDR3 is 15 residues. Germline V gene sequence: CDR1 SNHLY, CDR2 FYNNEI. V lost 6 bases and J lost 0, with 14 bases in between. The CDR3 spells CASSPSTGTNYGYTF. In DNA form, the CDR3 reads TGTGCCAGCAGCCCTTCGACGGGGACTAACTATGGCTACACCTTC.

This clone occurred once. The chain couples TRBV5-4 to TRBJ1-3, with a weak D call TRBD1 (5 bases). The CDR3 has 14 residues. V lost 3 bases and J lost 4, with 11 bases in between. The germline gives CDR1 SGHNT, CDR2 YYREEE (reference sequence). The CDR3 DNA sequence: TGTGCCAGCAGCTCCGGACAAGAGGGAAACACCATATATTTT. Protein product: CASSSGQEGNTIYF. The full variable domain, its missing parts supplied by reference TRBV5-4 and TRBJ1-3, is ETGVTQSPTHLIKTRGQQVTLRCSSQSGHNTVSWYQQALGQGPQFIFQYYREEENGRGNFPPRFSGLQFPNYSSELNVNALELDDSALYLCASSSGQEGNTIYFGEGSWLTVV.